This TCR beta chain was sequenced during a study of T-cell reconstitution after alpha-beta-depleted transplantation in children. J was trimmed by 8 bases and V by 4 bases; bases with no gene match: 12. Germline V gives CDR1 LNHNV, CDR2 YYDKDF (reference sequence). The CDR3 is 18 residues long. This clonotype came up a few times. The antigen is unknown. Study-level findings and limits: At the one-year point after transplant, T-cell counts and TCRbeta diversity were found to come mostly from T cells that had been newly produced.

A TCRbeta library incorporating unique molecular identifiers was prepared. TCRdb re-called the PCR reads through MiXCR, storing one row per CDR3 protein. The sample holds 500,000 to 600,000 distinct CDR3 sequences; 25% to 30% are singletons and the top ten take 30% to 45%. The material sequenced was PBMCs, taken before TCRalphabeta/CD19-depleted stem cell transplant. The V call is TRBV15, the J call TRBJ2-1; 15 bases fit TRBD2. This TCR was recovered from a boy under three years old with Wiskott-Aldrich syndrome, due to receive a stem cell transplant. The CDR3 nucleotides are TGTGCCACCAGCACAGGGACTAGCGGGAGGTCATTTACGGATGAGCAGTTCTTC. Encoded protein: CATSTGTSGRSFTDEQFF.